The clone carrying this T cell receptor beta chain came up once. The target antigen is unknown. The sample belongs to a study of radiotherapy plus CTLA-4 blockade in lung cancer. V was trimmed by 4 bases and J by 2 bases, leaving 15 bases between them. The CDR3 has 16 residues. Per germline, CDR1 LGHNA and CDR2 YNFKEQ. Those patients who had chemo-refractory metastatic non-small-cell lung cancer were given focal radiation along with CTLA-4 blockade through ipilimumab. Study outcomes and limitations: Radiotherapy plus ipilimumab was followed by expansion in blood of tumor-derived TCR clones. The best prediction of response reportedly came from early blood T cell clone dynamics, with interferon-beta.

Produced via immunoSEQ multiplex PCR; TCRdb's table is partial and in-frame only. This sample has more than 95,000 clones; 65% to 80% occur once, and the top ten carry about 3%. The sequencing used peripheral blood, collected from a patient treated with radiotherapy plus ipilimumab. This TCR came from a human donor with non-small cell lung cancer who had a partial response to radiotherapy plus ipilimumab. Some clones in this sample may be carry-over from other donors' samples. V is TRBV4-2 and J is TRBJ1-5, with D perhaps TRBD1 (5 bases). This CDR3 reads CASSRQLGGGNQPQHF. The CDR3 nucleotides read TGTGCCAGCAGCCGACAACTTGGGGGGGGCAATCAGCCCCAGCATTTT.